Included here is one T cell receptor beta chain sequence, with context. Its binding antigen is unknown. The record has no base qualities; no much larger clone is one base away. This specimen's time point label, per the study, means: baseline before first vaccination. Samples from vaccinated people were obtained from the UK trials COV001 and COV002, which included a single-blind randomized controlled phase 2/3 trial of AZD1222 (ChAdOx1 nCoV-19) in healthy adults. Trial participant PBMC samples were collected at day 0 and day 28 after the second dose for TCRbeta chain sequencing. The source of the sample is a study of T cell responses to AZD1222 COVID-19 vaccine (dated by TCRdb to the early 2020s). Regarding the study in general: Because spike-specific TCR depth and breadth did not differ between the two schedules, AZD1222 recipients who got a second dose at roughly 4 weeks were pooled with those who got a second dose at roughly 12 weeks. A total of more than 230 trial participants underwent TCR sequencing, of whom 200 to 220 had received two doses of AZD1222 and about 25 had received two doses of the MenACWY control vaccine. Trial participants were enrolled into age subgroups of 18-55, 56-69 and 70-plus years, which contained approximately 150, 28 and 58 TCR-sequenced participants, respectively.

CDR1 and CDR2 are drawn from the germline V gene: SNHLY, FYNNEI. The CDR3 starts with the cysteine, ends with the phenylalanine, and has 15 residues. Only the CDR3 DNA is retained, 45 bases long and in frame from the first base. The junction shows trimming of 6 bases on V and 1 base on J, plus 13 bases between the germline ends. The CDR3 regions of human TCRbeta chains were subjected to immunosequencing. Per the original workflow: Repertoire TCRs were checked for matches against a reference library of SARS-CoV-2-specific TCRs that had been generated using the MIRA antigen-specificity platform. Breadth meant the fraction of unique TCRs that were SARS-CoV-2-associated, whereas depth meant the fraction of total T cells that were SARS-CoV-2-associated. Using the MIRA data, every spike-specific TCR was mapped to the spike region that the TCR reacted to and assigned to either a CD4 or a CD8 class. Log10-transformed breadth and depth values were compared by one-way ANOVA with Sidak's multiple comparisons tests. TCRdb took this table from immuneACCESS and kept in-frame rearrangements with V and J called. Such tables lack part of the clones; where checked against another copy, unresolved V genes explain under half of the gap, and the rest is unexplained. That table supplies the V and J calls and clone size; D and trimming were determined from the DNA. Recorded for this sample are some 150,000 clones; about 88% of them occurred a single time. The ten largest clones take up around 18% of the sample.

On the study overall, not on this receptor specifically: The whole spike protein was spanned by vaccine-associated CD4 TCRs, and dominant responses were seen in regions 160-218 and 743-854. Because no day 14 peak-response samples were available, the repertoires could be characterized only after the peak T cell response. Participants were mostly white British and included more females than males, and it was suggested by the authors that clonal diversity may have been underestimated. Reportedly, almost half of the unique spike-specific TCRs recognized epitopes lying outside the regions that are mutated in the B.1.351 and B.1.1.7 variants. Conclusions about previously exposed vaccinees were limited because only six AZD1222 recipients were SARS-CoV-2 seropositive at baseline. In the small 56-69-year group, the increase in depth fell short of significance, most likely because of low power. After two AZD1222 doses, spike-specific TCR breadth and depth were significantly higher than at day 0 and than in MenACWY recipients.

The source is an adult in good health. The material was peripheral blood, obtained on day 0 of AZD1222 vaccination. The rearranged segments are TRBV2 and TRBJ1-5, with the D segment identity uncertain. The bases read TGTGCCAGCAGACTATCGGGTGTGAGCAATCAGCCCCAGCATTTT. Translated, this gives CASRLSGVSNQPQHF.